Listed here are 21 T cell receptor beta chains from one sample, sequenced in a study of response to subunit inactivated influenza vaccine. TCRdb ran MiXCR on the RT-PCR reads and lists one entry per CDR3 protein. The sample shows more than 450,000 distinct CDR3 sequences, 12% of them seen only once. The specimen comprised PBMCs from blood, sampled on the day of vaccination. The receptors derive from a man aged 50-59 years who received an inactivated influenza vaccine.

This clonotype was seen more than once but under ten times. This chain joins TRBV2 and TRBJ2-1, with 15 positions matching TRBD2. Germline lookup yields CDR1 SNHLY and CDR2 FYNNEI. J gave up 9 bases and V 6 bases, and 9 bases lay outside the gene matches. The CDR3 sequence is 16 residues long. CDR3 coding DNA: TGTGCCAGCAGAGCCGGACTAGCGGGGGGGCATAGTGAGCAGTTCTTC. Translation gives CASRAGLAGGHSEQFF.

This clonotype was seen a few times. As DNA, the CDR3 is TGTGCCAGCAGACCCTCTACCGGACAGGGGTACCAGCCCCAGCATTTT. Translating gives CASRPSTGQGYQPQHF. This rearrangement joins TRBV2 to TRBJ1-5; 9 bases fit TRBD1. The CDR3 runs to 16 residues. CDR1 is SNHLY, CDR2 FYNNEI, per germline. V gave up 6 bases and J gave up 7 bases; unmatched junction bases: 13. The variable domain in full, completed from reference TRBV2 and TRBJ1-5, reads EPEVTQTPSHQVTQMGQEVILRCVPISNHLYFYWYRQILGQKVEFLVSFYNNEISEKSEIFDDQFSVERPDGSNFTLKIRSTKLEDSAMYFCASRPSTGQGYQPQHFGDGTRLSIL.

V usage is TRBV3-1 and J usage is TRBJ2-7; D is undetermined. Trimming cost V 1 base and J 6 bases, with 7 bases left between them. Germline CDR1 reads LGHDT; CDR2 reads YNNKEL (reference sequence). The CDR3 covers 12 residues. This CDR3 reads CASSQAGAEQYF. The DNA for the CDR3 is TGTGCCAGCAGCCAAGCAGGAGCCGAGCAGTACTTC.

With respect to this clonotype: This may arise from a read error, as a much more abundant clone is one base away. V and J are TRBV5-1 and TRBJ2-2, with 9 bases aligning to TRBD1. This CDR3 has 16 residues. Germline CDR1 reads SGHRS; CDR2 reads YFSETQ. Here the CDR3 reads CANSGLTGGITGELFF. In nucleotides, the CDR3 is TGCGCCAACAGCGGATTAACAGGGGGCATCACCGGGGAGCTGTTTTTT.

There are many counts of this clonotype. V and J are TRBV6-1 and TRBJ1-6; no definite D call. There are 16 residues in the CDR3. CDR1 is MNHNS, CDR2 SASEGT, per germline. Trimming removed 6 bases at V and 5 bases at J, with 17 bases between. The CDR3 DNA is TGTGCCAGCAGGAGGTACAGCTGGAGAGATAATTCACCCCTCCACTTT. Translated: CASRRYSWRDNSPLHF.

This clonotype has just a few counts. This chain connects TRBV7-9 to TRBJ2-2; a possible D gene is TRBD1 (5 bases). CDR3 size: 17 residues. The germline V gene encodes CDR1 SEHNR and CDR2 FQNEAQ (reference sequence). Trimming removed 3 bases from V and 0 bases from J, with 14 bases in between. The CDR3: CASSFDSQFANTGELFF. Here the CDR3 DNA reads TGTGCCAGCAGCTTTGACAGTCAGTTCGCGAACACCGGGGAGCTGTTTTTT.

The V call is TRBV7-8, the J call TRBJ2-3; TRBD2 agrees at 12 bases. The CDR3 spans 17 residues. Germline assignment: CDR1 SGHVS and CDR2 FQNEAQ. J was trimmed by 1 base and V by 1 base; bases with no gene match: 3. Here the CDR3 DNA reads TGTGCCAGCAGCTTAGTGGGACTAGCGGGCGGCACAGATACGCAGTATTTT. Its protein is CASSLVGLAGGTDTQYF.

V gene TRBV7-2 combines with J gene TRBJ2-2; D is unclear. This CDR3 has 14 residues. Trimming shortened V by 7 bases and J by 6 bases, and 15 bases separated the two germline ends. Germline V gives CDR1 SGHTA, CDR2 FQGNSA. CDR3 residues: CASNPFLGAGELFF. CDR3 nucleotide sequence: TGTGCCAGCAACCCTTTTCTTGGGGCCGGGGAGCTGTTTTTT. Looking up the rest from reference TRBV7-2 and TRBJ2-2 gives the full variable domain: GAGVSQSPSNKVTEKGKDVELRCDPISGHTALYWYRQSLGQGLEFLIYFQGNSAPDKSGLPSDRFSAERTGGSVSTLTIQRTQQEDSAVYLCASNPFLGAGELFFGEGSRLTVL.

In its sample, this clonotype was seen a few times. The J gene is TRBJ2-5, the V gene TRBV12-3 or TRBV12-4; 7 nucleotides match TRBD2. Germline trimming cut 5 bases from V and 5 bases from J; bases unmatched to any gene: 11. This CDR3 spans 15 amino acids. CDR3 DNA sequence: TGTGCCAGCAGTCCTAGACTAGCACCGGGGGAGACCCAGTACTTC. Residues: CASSPRLAPGETQYF.

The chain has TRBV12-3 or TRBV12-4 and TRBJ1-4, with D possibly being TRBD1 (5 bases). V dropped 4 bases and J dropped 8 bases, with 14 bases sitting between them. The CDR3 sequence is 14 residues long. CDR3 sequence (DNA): TGTGCCAGCAGTTCAATCCCTCGGGGCGAAAAACTGTTTTTT. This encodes CASSSIPRGEKLFF.

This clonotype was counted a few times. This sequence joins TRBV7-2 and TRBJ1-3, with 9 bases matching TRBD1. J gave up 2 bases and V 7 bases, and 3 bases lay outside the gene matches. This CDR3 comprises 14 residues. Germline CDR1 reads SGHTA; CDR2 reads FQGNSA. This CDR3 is CASTGTGTGNTIYF. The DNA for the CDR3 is TGTGCCAGCACCGGGACAGGGACTGGAAACACCATATATTTT.

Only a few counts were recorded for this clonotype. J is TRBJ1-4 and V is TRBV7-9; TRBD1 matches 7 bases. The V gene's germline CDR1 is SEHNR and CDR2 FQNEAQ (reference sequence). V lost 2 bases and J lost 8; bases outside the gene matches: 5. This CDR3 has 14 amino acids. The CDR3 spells CASSLRQGFEKLFF. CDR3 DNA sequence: TGTGCCAGCAGCTTACGACAGGGTTTCGAAAAACTGTTTTTT.

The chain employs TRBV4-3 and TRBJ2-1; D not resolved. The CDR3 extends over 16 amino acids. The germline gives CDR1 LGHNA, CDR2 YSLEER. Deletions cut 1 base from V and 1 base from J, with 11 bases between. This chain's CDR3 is CASSQGIWDSYNEQFF. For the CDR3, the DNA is TGCGCCAGCAGCCAAGGTATCTGGGATTCCTACAATGAGCAGTTCTTC.

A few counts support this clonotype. DNA of the CDR3: TGTGCCAGCAGTGAACAACTAGCGTCCTACAATGAGCAGTTCTTC. Translation gives CASSEQLASYNEQFF. The chain joins TRBV2 to TRBJ2-1; TRBD2 matches at 7 bases. From germline, CDR1 is SNHLY and CDR2 FYNNEI. The CDR3 has 15 residues. V was clipped by 2 bases and J by 1 base; unmatched bases: 2.

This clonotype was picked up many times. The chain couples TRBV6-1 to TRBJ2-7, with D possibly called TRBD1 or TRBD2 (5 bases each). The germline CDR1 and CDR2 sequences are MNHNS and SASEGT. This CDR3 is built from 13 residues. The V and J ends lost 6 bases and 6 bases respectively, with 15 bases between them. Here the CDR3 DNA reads TGTGCCAGCAGACCCGATTTCGGGACCGAGCAGTACTTC. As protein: CASRPDFGTEQYF.

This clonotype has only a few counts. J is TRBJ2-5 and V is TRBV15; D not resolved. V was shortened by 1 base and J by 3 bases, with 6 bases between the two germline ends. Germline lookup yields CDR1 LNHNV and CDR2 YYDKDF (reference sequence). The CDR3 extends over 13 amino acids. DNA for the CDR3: TGTGCCACCAGCAGAGTGAAAGAAGAGACCCAGTACTTC. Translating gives CATSRVKEETQYF.

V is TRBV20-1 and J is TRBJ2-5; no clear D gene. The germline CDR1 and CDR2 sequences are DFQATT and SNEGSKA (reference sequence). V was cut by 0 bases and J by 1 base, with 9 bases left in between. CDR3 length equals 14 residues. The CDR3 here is CSARDLASQETQYF. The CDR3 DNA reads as TGCAGTGCTAGAGATCTGGCCAGCCAAGAGACCCAGTACTTC.

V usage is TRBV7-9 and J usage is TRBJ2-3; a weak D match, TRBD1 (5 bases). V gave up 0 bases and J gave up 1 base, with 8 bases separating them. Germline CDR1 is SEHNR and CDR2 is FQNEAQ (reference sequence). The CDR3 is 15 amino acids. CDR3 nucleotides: TGTGCCAGCAGCTTAGCCGCGACAGGCACAGATACGCAGTATTTT. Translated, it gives CASSLAATGTDTQYF.

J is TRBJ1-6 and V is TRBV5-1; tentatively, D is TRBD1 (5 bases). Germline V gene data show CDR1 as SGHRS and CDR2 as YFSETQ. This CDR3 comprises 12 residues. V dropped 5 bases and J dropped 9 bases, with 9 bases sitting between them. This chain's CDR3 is CASSSGTSPLHF. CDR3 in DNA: TGCGCCAGCAGTTCAGGGACTTCACCCCTCCACTTT.

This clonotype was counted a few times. In DNA, the CDR3 is TGCAGTGCTAGAGATGTGGCAGGGTTGGGCGGCACTGAAGCTTTCTTT. It translates to CSARDVAGLGGTEAFF. The genes are TRBV20-1 and TRBJ1-1; possible D gene TRBD1, 5 bases. Germline V lookup: CDR1 DFQATT, CDR2 SNEGSKA (reference sequence). The V end was cut by 0 bases, the J end by 4 bases, with 18 bases between. The CDR3 contains 16 residues.

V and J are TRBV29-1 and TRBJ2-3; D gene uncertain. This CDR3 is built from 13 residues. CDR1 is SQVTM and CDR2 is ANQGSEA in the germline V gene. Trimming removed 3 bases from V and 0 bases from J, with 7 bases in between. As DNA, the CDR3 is TGCAGCGTTGAGGGCTCTAGCACAGATACGCAGTATTTT. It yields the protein CSVEGSSTDTQYF.